This T cell receptor beta chain was recorded in a study of blood T cell repertoires in COVID-19 (dated by TCRdb to about 2020). Background on the whole study: Samples from collaborators originated in the United States, Italy and Spain and spanned both the acute and convalescent phases of COVID-19. The prospective study material was composed of cDNA or gDNA derived from T cells, B-cell-depleted T cells, or PBMCs. Deeply sampled blood TCRbeta repertoires from subjects exposed to, actively infected with, or recovered from COVID-19 were included in the dataset. A freely available public database, intended as a resource for researchers studying the immune response to SARS-CoV-2, is where the repertoires were released. Samples came from the ongoing ImmuneRACE study (first 160 participants) plus 1,254 subjects from 6 global collaborators. Nearly every sample came with metadata listing a de-identified subject ID, COVID-19 status, age in years and sex. Where available, HLA class I and class II types were taken from metadata supplied by the sample provider and were not determined by assay-based typing. The paper's findings and limits, for the study overall: How much clinical and demographic metadata was included differed by source and by participant, and the metadata was provided uncurated.

One collaborating source in Seattle enrolled patients while the patients were actively infected and followed the patients over time throughout the course of disease. Collaborating institutions collected whole blood in K2EDTA tubes following their own protocols. For TCRbeta analysis, collaborators shipped samples as frozen whole blood, isolated PBMCs, or DNA extracted from either of those sample types. Note on this clone: Its antigen is unknown. No base quality values were provided; no much bigger clone lies one nucleotide off.

TCRbeta CDR3 regions were amplified from genomic DNA by means of the immunoSEQ Assay, a bias-controlled multiplex PCR. The original pipeline was this. The number of nucleated cells in each sample was estimated from the amplification of reference gene primers within the assay. To quantify the absolute abundance of each unique TCRbeta CDR3 rearrangement, sequence reads were collapsed and filtered. For each sample, productive Simpson clonality was calculated as the square root of Simpson's diversity index across productive rearrangements. Here the immuneACCESS table is served through TCRdb, limited to in-frame sequences with V and J called. Missing clones are a known gap in these copies; in checked studies unresolved V genes cover under half, and the rest lacks a known reason. For V, J and clone size, that table is used; D and trimming come from the DNA. This sample lists about 200,000 clones; about four fifths were detected once. The ten most abundant clones make up roughly 5.6% of the sample.

The CDR1 and CDR2 encoded by the germline V gene (reference sequence) are GTSNPN and SVGIG. V loses 7 bases at its end and J loses 3 bases; junction bases beyond the gene matches: 12. The CDR3, from cysteine to phenylalanine, totals 15 residues. Only the CDR3 DNA is retained, 45 bases long and in frame from the first base. Sequences were obtained from peripheral blood. The V gene is TRBV30 and the J gene is TRBJ2-7; 10 nucleotides in the junction match TRBD2. The clonotype was recovered from a woman aged 40-49 years with COVID-19, enrolled during active disease. For the CDR3, the sequence is CASIKSTSGVYEQYF. The base sequence is TGTGCCTCCATCAAAAGTACTAGCGGGGTCTACGAGCAGTACTTC.